Sequencing of this T cell receptor (beta chain) was carried out in a study of T cell repertoires in cytomegalovirus infection. Study context: Both a matching HLA type and CMV infection were indicated by public TCR beta signatures.

One entry per CDR3 protein, called by TCRdb with MiXCR from the reads. In the table there are about 740,000 distinct CDR3 sequences, approximately 34% of which are singletons. Of note for this clonotype: The target antigen is unknown.

Findings of the study overall: Cumulative frequency of public TCR beta families picked out carriers of CMV plus the relevant HLA. Dominating the ex vivo response were TCR beta clonotypes that were CMV-specific and HLA-C-restricted.

The ends were cut back, 7 bases at V and 8 bases at J, with 11 bases in the middle. Per germline, CDR1 SQVTM and CDR2 ANQGSEA. This CDR3 region has 11 residues. Sequenced: PBMCs. This sequence originates from a human donor in good health (CMV status not recorded). Some clones in this sample may be carry-over from other donors' samples. The chain is built from TRBV29-1 and TRBJ1-4; unclear D gene. In DNA form, the CDR3 reads TGCAGCGGGCGGGCCAAGGAAAAACTGTTTTTT. Translated, it gives CSGRAKEKLFF.